These T cell receptor beta chains were read from a single sample in a study of blood T cell repertoires in COVID-19. TCRdb's copy holds only in-frame clones and misses some; the assay was immunoSEQ multiplex PCR. The sample contains approximately 220,000 clones, 75% to 90% of which appear only once. The sample comprised PBMCs or T cells enriched from blood (not recorded which). The receptors come from a woman between 18 and 29 years old in a cohort exposed to, infected with or recovered from COVID-19 (not recorded which). Each CDR3 is given with its conserved first and last residue. Each record gives: clone size, V gene, CDR3 length, J gene, D gene, CDR3 protein, CDR3 DNA. D genes are given only for firm matches. Clone size, where shown, is once, few, many, or a class for clones that have expanded.

>.|TRBV7-3|15|TRBJ1-6|TRBD1
CASSLTTGLGSPLHF
TGTGCCAGCAGCTTAACGACAGGGCTCGGTTCACCCCTCCACTTT
>few|TRBV19|16|TRBJ1-2|.
CASSTLFVGPDYGYTF
TGTGCCAGTAGTACTTTATTCGTGGGGCCGGACTATGGCTACACCTTC
>.|TRBV7-2|14|TRBJ1-2|.
CASSPVPQSYGYTF
TGTGCCAGCAGCCCAGTCCCACAGTCCTATGGCTACACCTTC
>once|TRBV2|19|TRBJ2-7|.
CASSEALGAGLTEGVEQYF
TGTGCCAGCAGTGAAGCCTTGGGAGCTGGCCTAACGGAGGGTGTGGAGCAGTACTTC
>.|TRBV7-2|14|TRBJ2-7|.
CASSLWPEPYEQYF
TGTGCCAGCAGCTTATGGCCAGAACCCTACGAGCAGTACTTC
>once|TRBV4-1|15|TRBJ1-5|TRBD1
CASSPRDRLNQPQHF
TGCGCCAGCAGCCCCCGGGACAGATTGAATCAGCCCCAGCATTTT
>.|TRBV19|11|TRBJ2-5|.
CASSIRETQYF
TGTGCCAGTAGTATACGGGAGACCCAGTACTTC
>.|TRBV28|15|TRBJ2-7|TRBD2
CASSPSLADYNEQYF
TGTGCCAGCAGTCCTTCCCTAGCGGATTATAACGAGCAGTACTTC
>.|TRBV14|14|TRBJ1-1|TRBD1
CASSLDRAGSEAFF
TGTGCCAGCAGCCTGGACAGGGCGGGGTCTGAAGCTTTCTTT
>.|TRBV5-1|15|TRBJ2-3|.
CASSYPQGTGDTQYF
TGCGCCAGCAGCTACCCCCAGGGGACGGGAGATACGCAGTATTTT
>.|TRBV6-5|14|TRBJ1-5|TRBD1
CASRGRTGNQPQHF
TGTGCCAGCAGGGGGAGGACAGGGAATCAGCCCCAGCATTTT
>.|TRBV28|12|TRBJ1-4|.
CASTRGGVKLFF
TGTGCCAGCACCAGAGGGGGGGTAAAACTGTTTTTT
>.|TRBV6-5|15|TRBJ1-6|.
CASWGEQEMNSPLHF
TGTGCCAGCTGGGGGGAACAAGAGATGAATTCACCCCTCCACTTT
>.|TRBV5-1|14|TRBJ2-1|TRBD2
CASSFGGTHNEQFF
TGCGCCAGCAGCTTCGGGGGGACGCACAATGAGCAGTTCTTC
>.|TRBV7-3|15|TRBJ2-1|TRBD2
CASSAGTSGYNEQFF
TGTGCCAGCAGCGCCGGGACTAGCGGCTACAATGAGCAGTTCTTC
>.|TRBV28|15|TRBJ2-1|.
CASSLLMSSYNEQFF
TGTGCCAGCAGTTTACTGATGAGCTCCTACAATGAGCAGTTCTTC
>.|TRBV19|14|TRBJ2-1|.
CASSISSSYNEQFF
TGTGCCAGTAGTATTTCTAGCTCCTACAATGAGCAGTTCTTC
>.|TRBV5-1|13|TRBJ1-2|.
CASTSGGDYGYTF
TGCGCCAGCACCTCCGGGGGGGACTATGGCTACACCTTC
>few|TRBV5-1|14|TRBJ2-3|TRBD1
CASSRDRVEDTQYF
TGCGCCAGCAGCCGCGACAGGGTGGAAGATACGCAGTATTTT
>.|TRBV5-6|14|TRBJ1-1|.
CASSLGPRDTEAFF
TGTGCCAGCAGCCTCGGGCCGAGGGACACTGAAGCTTTCTTT
>.|TRBV12-3/TRBV12-4|13|TRBJ1-1|.
CASSLTPNTEAFF
TGTGCCAGCAGTCTGACACCGAACACTGAAGCTTTCTTT
>few|TRBV11-2|14|TRBJ2-1|.
CASSLVEGYNEQFF
TGTGCCAGCAGCTTAGTGGAGGGCTACAATGAGCAGTTCTTC